Here is one T cell receptor beta chain with its context. Its antigen is undetermined. Produced via immunoSEQ multiplex PCR; TCRdb's table is partial and in-frame only. The table shows fewer than 120,000 clones, with about 88% occurring only once. V dropped 2 bases and J dropped 8 bases, with 18 bases sitting between them. Germline V gives CDR1 KGHSH, CDR2 LQKENI. The CDR3 loop spans 15 amino acids. This sample is drawn from a study of T cell responses to AZD1222 COVID-19 vaccine. Across the whole study: Second-dose schedules of about 4 or about 12 weeks were combined. General observations from the study: After two AZD1222 doses, spike-specific TCR breadth and depth rose versus day 0. At baseline, seropositivity was found in only a handful of AZD1222 recipients. The donors showed a predominance of white British ancestry and of females, with possible underestimation of clonal diversity.

This sequence was found in an adult in good health. This specimen was peripheral blood, taken on day 0 of AZD1222 vaccination. The gene calls are TRBV18 and TRBJ1-2; possible D gene TRBD1, 6 bases. This chain's CDR3 is CASSPLPLGGEGYTF. The CDR3 DNA is TGTGCCAGCTCACCATTACCCCTGGGGGGCGAAGGCTACACCTTC.